These 18 T cell receptor beta chains were sequenced from one sample in a study of high-grade serous ovarian cancer treatment subgroups. The method was immunoSEQ multiplex PCR; TCRdb's version includes in-frame clones alone and lacks a portion of them. The sample yields 12,000 or so clones, about nine tenths seen once. Tumor samples were obtained before definitive surgery or chemotherapy. Sequenced material: tumor tissue. These receptors all come from a human donor with high-grade serous ovarian cancer.

In its sample, this clone was seen a few times. This rearrangement joins TRBV7-2 to TRBJ1-6; TRBD1 agrees at 10 bases. J lost 7 bases, V lost 2 bases, and 5 bases had no gene match. CDR3 length: 16 amino acids. Germline CDR1 is SGHTA and CDR2 is FQGNSA. CDR3 in amino acids: CASSLRPDRGNSPLHF. CDR3 bases: TGTGCCAGCAGCTTACGTCCGGACAGGGGGAATTCACCCCTCCACTTT.

In nucleotides, the CDR3 is TGTGCCAGCAGCCGAGGGGGAACAGATTCACCCCTCCACTTT. Its translation: CASSRGGTDSPLHF. The J gene is TRBJ1-6, the V gene TRBV11-3; D is perhaps TRBD1 (6 bases). The CDR3 contains 14 residues. The V gene lost 5 bases and the J gene lost 8 bases, with 13 bases spanning the gap. Germline assignment: CDR1 SGHNT and CDR2 YENEEA.

This clone appeared a few times. The V and J genes are TRBV6-5 and TRBJ2-7; D might be TRBD1 or TRBD2, each matching 6 bases. Trimming pared 7 bases from V and 6 bases from J, leaving 16 bases between. Germline-derived CDR1 and CDR2 are MNHEY and SVGAGI. The CDR3 loop spans 13 amino acids. The CDR3 spells CASTKGGWGEQYF. CDR3 nucleotides: TGTGCCAGCACCAAGGGGGGCTGGGGCGAGCAGTACTTC.

This sequence joins TRBV27 and TRBJ2-7, with D possibly being TRBD1 (5 bases). V was shortened by 2 bases and J by 3 bases, with 8 bases between the two germline ends. Germline V CDR1 and CDR2: MNHEY, SMNVEV (reference sequence). This CDR3 comprises 13 residues. CDR3 in amino acids: CASSLRQGYEQYV. The CDR3 nucleotides are TGTGCCAGCAGTTTACGGCAGGGCTACGAGCAGTACGTC.

The rearrangement uses TRBV6-5 and TRBJ1-5; D might be TRBD1 (6 bases). From germline, CDR1 is MNHEY and CDR2 SVGAGI. V was trimmed by 5 bases and J by 4 bases, leaving 9 bases between them. The CDR3 is 13 amino acids. The CDR3 loop is CASSRQENQPQHF. The CDR3 DNA is TGTGCCAGCAGTCGACAGGAAAATCAGCCCCAGCATTTT.

The chain has TRBV2 and TRBJ1-4; D ambiguous. CDR3 length: 15 residues. In germline, CDR1 is SNHLY, CDR2 FYNNEI. V shed 4 bases and J shed 0 bases, with 9 bases lying between them. The CDR3 nucleotides read TGTGCCAGCAGTGTCAGGAAGACAACTAATGAAAAACTGTTTTTT. This gives the protein CASSVRKTTNEKLFF.

The chain joins TRBV10-3 to TRBJ1-1, with 7 positions matching TRBD1. The CDR3 is 12 residues long. J was trimmed by 1 base and V by 10 bases; bases with no gene match: 3. CDR1 is ENHRY and CDR2 is SYGVKD in the germline V gene. CDR3 in DNA: TGTGCCAGCCGACAGGGGAACACTGAAGCTTTCTTT. Protein: CASRQGNTEAFF.

This clone was seen once. This rearrangement joins TRBV27 to TRBJ1-5; TRBD1 aligns across 11 bases. Germline lookup yields CDR1 MNHEY and CDR2 SMNVEV (reference sequence). The CDR3 totals 16 residues. V gave up 6 bases and J gave up 6 bases; unmatched junction bases: 10. The CDR3, as DNA: TGTGCCAGCAGCCCAATTGGACAGGGGGCAAGTCAGCCCCAGCATTTT. Its protein product is CASSPIGQGASQPQHF.

The V call is TRBV2, the J call TRBJ1-5; no definite D call. The germline V and J ends were trimmed by 4 bases and 3 bases, with 10 bases remaining between them. The germline CDR1 and CDR2 sequences are SNHLY and FYNNEI. The CDR3 totals 14 residues. The chain's CDR3 is CASSADTVNQPQHF. The CDR3 DNA follows: TGTGCCAGCAGTGCTGACACGGTCAATCAGCCCCAGCATTTT.

A few counts support this clone. This chain links TRBV7-9 with TRBJ1-1, with D unclear. Deletions cut 3 bases from V and 2 bases from J, with 7 bases between. The CDR3 is 13 residues long. Germline-derived CDR1 and CDR2 are SEHNR and FQNEAQ (reference sequence). This CDR3 reads CASSFRVNTEAFF. DNA of the CDR3: TGTGCCAGCAGCTTTCGGGTTAACACTGAAGCTTTCTTT.

This clone has a single count. The rearrangement uses TRBV5-6 and TRBJ2-6; TRBD1 agrees at 7 bases. This CDR3 has 17 residues. The germline CDR1 and CDR2 sequences are SGHDT and YYEEEE. The trim removed 2 bases at V and 2 bases at J, leaving 7 bases unmatched. The CDR3 is CASSFRGRRTGANVLTF. For the CDR3, the DNA is TGTGCCAGCAGCTTTAGGGGGCGCCGGACTGGGGCCAACGTCCTGACTTTC. The entire variable domain, with the rest obtained from reference TRBV5-6 and TRBJ2-6, is as follows: DAGVTQSPTHLIKTRGQQVTLRCSPKSGHDTVSWYQQALGQGPQFIFQYYEEEERQRGNFPDRFSGHQFPNYSSELNVNALLLGDSALYLCASSFRGRRTGANVLTFGAGSRLTVL.

The chain employs TRBV18 and TRBJ1-2; 7 positions match TRBD1. The CDR3 runs to 14 residues. V trimming: 2 bases; J trimming: 4 bases; junction bases outside the gene matches: 4. The V gene's germline CDR1 is KGHSH and CDR2 LQKENI. The CDR3 reads CASSPTGAGYGYTF. DNA for the CDR3: TGTGCCAGCTCACCAACAGGGGCAGGCTATGGCTACACCTTC.

This clone was picked up a small number of times. The chain is built from TRBV27 and TRBJ2-7, with D possibly being TRBD1 (6 bases). Trimming removed 2 bases from V and 5 bases from J, with 10 bases in between. The CDR3 has 13 amino acids. Germline CDR1 reads MNHEY; CDR2 reads SMNVEV (reference sequence). CDR3: CASSLNGGDEQYV. CDR3 sequence (DNA): TGTGCCAGCAGTTTAAATGGGGGCGACGAGCAGTACGTC.

The V call is TRBV7-6, the J call TRBJ1-1; TRBD1 agrees at 7 bases. In germline, CDR1 is SGHVS, CDR2 FNYEAQ. Trimming cost V 4 bases and J 1 base; bases outside gene matches: 6. This CDR3 spans 15 amino acids. CDR3 sequence (DNA): TGTGCCAGCAGCTCCCGGGACAGAAAGAACACTGAAGCTTTCTTT. Its translation is CASSSRDRKNTEAFF.

The J gene is TRBJ1-1, the V gene TRBV14; 7 bases agree with TRBD1. CDR3 length: 13 amino acids. CDR1 is SGHDN and CDR2 is FVKESK in the germline V gene. V lost 3 bases and J lost 9; bases outside the gene matches: 7. The CDR3 is CASSQRGTDKAFF. CDR3 nucleotides: TGTGCCAGCAGCCAGAGGGGGACAGATAAAGCTTTCTTT.

V and J are TRBV28 and TRBJ1-5; TRBD1 aligns across 7 bases. With V trimmed by 2 bases and J by 6 bases, 7 bases remained unmatched. CDR1 is MDHEN, CDR2 SYDVKM, per germline. CDR3 size: 15 residues. This CDR3 reads CASSLGQGGLQPQHF. The CDR3 region has the DNA TGTGCCAGCAGTTTAGGGCAGGGGGGTCTTCAGCCCCAGCATTTT.

CDR3 DNA: TGTGCCAGCAGCCTCCGGACAGTCCGTGGTGAGCAGTACTTC. Translating it yields CASSLRTVRGEQYF. The V and J genes are TRBV5-6 and TRBJ2-7; possibly TRBD1 for D (6 bases). Per germline, CDR1 SGHDT and CDR2 YYEEEE. V was trimmed by 4 bases and J by 7 bases, leaving 18 bases between them. This CDR3 region has 14 residues.

The chain is built from TRBV5-1 and TRBJ2-3, with D unclear. V lost 3 bases to trimming and J lost 4 bases, with 15 bases between them. CDR1 SGHRS and CDR2 YFSETQ come from the germline V gene. CDR3 length equals 15 residues. The CDR3 nucleotides read TGCGCCAGCAGCTCCAACCAGGCCGCCGCAGATACGCAGTATTTT. Amino acids: CASSSNQAAADTQYF.